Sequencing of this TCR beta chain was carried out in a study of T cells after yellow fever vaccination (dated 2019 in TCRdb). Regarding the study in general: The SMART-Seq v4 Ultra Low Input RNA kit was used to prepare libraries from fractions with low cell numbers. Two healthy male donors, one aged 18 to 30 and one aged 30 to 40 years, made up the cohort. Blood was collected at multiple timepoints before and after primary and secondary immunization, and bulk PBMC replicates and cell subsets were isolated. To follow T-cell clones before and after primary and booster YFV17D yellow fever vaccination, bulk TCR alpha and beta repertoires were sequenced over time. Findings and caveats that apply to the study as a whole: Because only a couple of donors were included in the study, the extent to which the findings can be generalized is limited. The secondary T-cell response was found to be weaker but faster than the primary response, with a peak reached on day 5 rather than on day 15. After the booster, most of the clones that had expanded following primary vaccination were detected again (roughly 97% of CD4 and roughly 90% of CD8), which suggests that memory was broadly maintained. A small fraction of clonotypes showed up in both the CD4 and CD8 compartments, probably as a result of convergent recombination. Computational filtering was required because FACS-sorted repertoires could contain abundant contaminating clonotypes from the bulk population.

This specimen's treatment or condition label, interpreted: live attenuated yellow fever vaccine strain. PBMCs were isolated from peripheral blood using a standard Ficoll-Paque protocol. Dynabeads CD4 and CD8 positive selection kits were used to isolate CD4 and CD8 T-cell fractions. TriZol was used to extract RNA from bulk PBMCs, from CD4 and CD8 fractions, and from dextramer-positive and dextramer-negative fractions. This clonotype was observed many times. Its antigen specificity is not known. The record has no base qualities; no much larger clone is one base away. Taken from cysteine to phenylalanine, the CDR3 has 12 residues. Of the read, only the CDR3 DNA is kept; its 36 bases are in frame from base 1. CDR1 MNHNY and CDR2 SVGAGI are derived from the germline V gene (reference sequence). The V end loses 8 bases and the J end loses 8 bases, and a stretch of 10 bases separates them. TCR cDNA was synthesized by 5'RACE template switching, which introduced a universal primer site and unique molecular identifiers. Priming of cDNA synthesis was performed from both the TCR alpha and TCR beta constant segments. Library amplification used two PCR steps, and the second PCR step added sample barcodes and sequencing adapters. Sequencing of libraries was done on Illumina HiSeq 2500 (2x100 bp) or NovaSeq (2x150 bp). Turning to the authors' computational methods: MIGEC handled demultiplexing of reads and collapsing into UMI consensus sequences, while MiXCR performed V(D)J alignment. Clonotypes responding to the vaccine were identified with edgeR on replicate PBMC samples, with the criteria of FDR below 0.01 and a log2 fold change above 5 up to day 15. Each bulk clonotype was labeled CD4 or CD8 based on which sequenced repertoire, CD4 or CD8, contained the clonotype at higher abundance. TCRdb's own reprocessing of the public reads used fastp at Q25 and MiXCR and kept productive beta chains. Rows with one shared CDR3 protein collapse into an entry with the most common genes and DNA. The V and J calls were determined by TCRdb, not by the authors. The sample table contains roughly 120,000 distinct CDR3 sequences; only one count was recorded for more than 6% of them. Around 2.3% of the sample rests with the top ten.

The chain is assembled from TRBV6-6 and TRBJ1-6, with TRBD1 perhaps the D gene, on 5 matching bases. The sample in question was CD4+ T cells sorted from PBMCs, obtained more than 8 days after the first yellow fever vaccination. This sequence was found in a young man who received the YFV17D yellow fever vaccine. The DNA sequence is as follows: TGTGCCAGCGGGAGGGGAGATTCACCCCTCCACTTT. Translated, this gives CASGRGDSPLHF.